This T cell receptor (beta chain) was sequenced in a study of T cells in Graves' hyperthyroidism and ophthalmopathy. Amplified TCR beta CDR3 regions derived from RNA transcripts. HTBI primers were used for first-round RT-PCR of the TCR CDR3. TCRdb fed the multiplex PCR reads into MiXCR, producing one record per CDR3 protein. The table lists fewer than 350,000 distinct CDR3 sequences, roughly 19% of them singletons. Active moderate-to-severe ophthalmopathy, Clinical Activity Score at least 3, NOSPECS at least 4, under 3 months' duration. Whole-study findings and limits: Ophthalmopathy and stable hyperthyroidism were told apart by a 13 V-J model.

The V gene's germline CDR1 is DFQATT and CDR2 SNEGSKA (reference sequence). V was shortened by 5 bases and J by 3 bases, with 17 bases between the two germline ends. This CDR3 has 15 amino acids. With regard to this clonotype: Its matching antigen is unknown.

This clonotype originated in a man aged 45-65 years with Graves' ophthalmopathy. The chain uses TRBV20-1 and TRBJ1-5; D is unclear. The sequencing sample was made of blood. The CDR3 DNA follows: TGCAGTGCTGAGATACGGACCGCTCCCAATCAGCCCCAGCATTTT. It yields the protein CSAEIRTAPNQPQHF.